This is a list of T cell receptor beta chains from one sample in a study of Graves' ophthalmopathy and Graves' hyperthyroidism. TCRdb re-called the multiplex PCR reads through MiXCR, storing one row per CDR3 protein. Here the sample spans around 340,000 distinct CDR3 sequences, 17% being singletons. The sequenced material came from peripheral blood. The receptors originated from an adult man with Graves' ophthalmopathy. Each CDR3 is given with its conserved first and last residue.

CDR3aa: CATTRTRVGTGELFF
v_gene: TRBV6-2/TRBV6-3

CDR3aa: CASSYRSGEDSFF
v_gene: TRBV6-4

CDR3aa: CSVEGQKETQYF
v_gene: TRBV29-1

CDR3aa: CASRGDGSFYNEQFF
v_gene: TRBV6-2/TRBV6-3

CDR3aa: CATSRDWAGLAVPNTGELFF
v_gene: TRBV15

CDR3aa: CAISRTGGLNTEAFF
v_gene: TRBV10-3

CDR3aa: CASSDRGVNQPQHF
v_gene: TRBV19

CDR3aa: CATLGGETQYF
v_gene: TRBV24-1

CDR3aa: CATSDLRSGLETQYF
v_gene: TRBV24-1

CDR3aa: CASSPEGDHGYTF
v_gene: TRBV18

CDR3aa: CASSVGGQGPQPQHF
v_gene: TRBV9

CDR3aa: CASSYSAYRGPVQETQYF
v_gene: TRBV6-5

CDR3aa: CAWSPGLRDYGYTF
v_gene: TRBV30

CDR3aa: CASTLRQGATEAFF
v_gene: TRBV12-3/TRBV12-4

CDR3aa: CSVRGGGVETQYF
v_gene: TRBV29-1

CDR3aa: CASSVGALGNTIYF
v_gene: TRBV9

CDR3aa: CASSETGGRGYTF
v_gene: TRBV6-1

CDR3aa: CASRLTDRNHSNQPQHF
v_gene: TRBV6-5

CDR3aa: CSASPTQLDQPQHF
v_gene: TRBV20-1

CDR3aa: CASYRVGATEAFF
v_gene: TRBV27

CDR3aa: CASSFNSGRGNTGELFF
v_gene: TRBV5-1

CDR3aa: CASSSFGNTIYF
v_gene: TRBV6-5

CDR3aa: CASSQSSGRAGETQYF
v_gene: TRBV7-7

CDR3aa: CASSRVQNSPLHF
v_gene: TRBV5-1

CDR3aa: CASSRTTDSGSFYEQYF
v_gene: TRBV5-1

CDR3aa: CASSGEDRGNTEAFF
v_gene: TRBV12-3/TRBV12-4

CDR3aa: CASLSLDRNTEAFF
v_gene: TRBV7-2

CDR3aa: CASTRDSRYEQYF
v_gene: TRBV6-2/TRBV6-3

CDR3aa: CASSYGQNWYEQYF
v_gene: TRBV6-5

CDR3aa: CASSRVESSGYTF
v_gene: TRBV19

CDR3aa: CSARGTSGTGYEQYF
v_gene: TRBV20-1

CDR3aa: CASSRRAGVYEQYF
v_gene: TRBV2